This record concerns one TCR beta chain sequence. This sample is part of a study of T cells after somatic rescue of genetic block. Clones were read by immunoSEQ multiplex PCR, and TCRdb kept only the in-frame ones, dropping some. The table shows fewer than 150,000 clones, with approximately 90% occurring only once. The sequenced sample was peripheral blood mononuclear cells (PBMCs). The receptor was derived from a woman aged 18-29 years.

The CDR3 loop is CASNGNATNEKLFF. DNA of the CDR3: TGTGCCAGCAACGGTAATGCAACTAATGAAAAACTGTTTTTT. The chain links TRBV5-5 to TRBJ1-4, with unresolved D. Trimming cost V 6 bases and J 0 bases, with 9 bases left between them. Looked up from germline, CDR1 is SGHKS and CDR2 is YYEKEE (reference sequence). The CDR3 contains 14 residues. The entire variable domain, with the rest obtained from reference TRBV5-5 and TRBJ1-4, is as follows: DAGVTQSPTHLIKTRGQQVTLRCSPISGHKSVSWYQQVLGQGPQFIFQYYEKEERGRGNFPDRFSARQFPNYSSELNVNALLLGDSALYLCASNGNATNEKLFFGSGTQLSVL.